The next 20 T cell receptor beta chains were all read from a single sample in a study of cytomegalovirus exposure and HLA in healthy donors. PCR was performed using 60 Vbeta and 13 Jbeta primers. Libraries were prepared by immunoSEQ multiplex PCR; TCRdb keeps only in-frame clonotypes and omits some of them. The sample shows roughly 140,000 clones, around 82% of them seen only once. The sample comprised PBMCs. These receptor sequences come from a woman aged 18-35 years in good health and CMV-seropositive.

V and J are TRBV7-2 and TRBJ1-5; maybe TRBD1 (6 bases). V lost 6 bases, J lost 1 base, and 16 bases lay in between. This CDR3 has 16 amino acids. Germline lookup yields CDR1 SGHTA and CDR2 FQGNSA. CDR3 sequence: CASRTTTGLSNQPQHF. In DNA form, the CDR3 reads TGTGCCAGCAGAACTACTACAGGGTTGAGCAATCAGCCCCAGCATTTT.

This clone was seen a single time. V and J are TRBV29-1 and TRBJ2-1; the match to TRBD1 covers 12 bases. The V and J ends lost 7 bases and 7 bases, in that order; junction bases with no gene match: 8. The V gene's germline CDR1 is SQVTM and CDR2 ANQGSEA. CDR3 size: 14 residues. CDR3 sequence: CSGWDRGPGNEQFF. CDR3 bases: TGCAGCGGATGGGACAGGGGGCCAGGAAATGAGCAGTTCTTC.

The chain is built from TRBV7-8 and TRBJ1-4; D might be TRBD1 (6 bases). V dropped 3 bases and J dropped 4 bases, with 9 bases sitting between them. Germline assignment: CDR1 SGHVS and CDR2 FQNEAQ. The CDR3 runs to 14 residues. The CDR3 loop reads CASSFFRGNEKLFF. In DNA form, the CDR3 reads TGTGCCAGCAGCTTTTTCAGGGGTAATGAAAAACTGTTTTTT. The variable domain in full, completed from reference TRBV7-8 and TRBJ1-4, reads GAGVSQSPRYKVAKRGQDVALRCDPISGHVSLFWYQQALGQGPEFLTYFQNEAQLDKSGLPSDRFFAERPEGSVSTLKIQRTQQEDSAVYLCASSFFRGNEKLFFGSGTQLSVL.

Concerning this clone itself: This specimen includes other DNA sequences encoding the same CDR3. This sequence joins TRBV6-5 and TRBJ2-7; perhaps TRBD1 as D (6 bases). Trimming took 6 bases from V and 4 from J, leaving 10 bases between them. The CDR3 length is 12 residues. Germline V lookup: CDR1 MNHEY, CDR2 SVGAGI. The CDR3 reads CASRRTVYEQYF. CDR3 bases: TGTGCCAGCAGGAGGACAGTTTACGAGCAGTACTTC.

This clone was picked up one time. The chain carries TRBV11-2 and TRBJ2-5; possible D gene TRBD2, 5 bases. The germline V and J ends were trimmed by 2 bases and 9 bases, with 7 bases remaining between them. CDR1 and CDR2 (germline): SGHAT, FQNNGV. The CDR3 length is 11 residues. CDR3 region: CASSLSLAQYF. CDR3 in DNA: TGTGCCAGCAGCTTATCACTAGCCCAGTACTTC.

This chain joins TRBV11-2 and TRBJ2-2; D is undetermined. This CDR3 is 15 amino acids long. CDR1 is SGHAT and CDR2 is FQNNGV in the germline V gene. Trimming took 5 bases from V and 6 from J, leaving 16 bases between them. The CDR3 is CASSNLRRAAGELFF. The CDR3 DNA sequence: TGTGCCAGCAGCAACTTGCGGCGCGCGGCCGGGGAGCTGTTTTTT.

The chain joins TRBV5-1 to TRBJ2-1; TRBD2 aligns across 14 bases. Germline assignment: CDR1 SGHRS and CDR2 YFSETQ. The CDR3 spans 15 residues. The V gene end was trimmed by 0 bases and the J gene end by 9 bases; junction bases not matched to a gene: 2. The CDR3 is CASSLGLAGGFEQFF. The CDR3 region has the DNA TGCGCCAGCAGCTTGGGACTAGCGGGGGGGTTTGAGCAGTTCTTC.

V is TRBV19 and J is TRBJ2-7; tentative D call: TRBD2 (7 bases). With 5 bases removed from V and 2 bases from J, the gap between germline ends came to 16 bases. This CDR3 comprises 15 residues. In germline, CDR1 is LNHDA, CDR2 SQIVND (reference sequence). CDR3 sequence reads: CASSVLAGATYEQYF. The CDR3 region has the DNA TGTGCCAGTAGTGTGCTGGCGGGGGCGACCTACGAGCAGTACTTC.

V usage is TRBV19 and J usage is TRBJ1-2; 10 bases agree with TRBD1. Germline V gene sequence: CDR1 LNHDA, CDR2 SQIVND (reference sequence). Trimming removed 7 bases from V and 3 bases from J; junction bases left unmatched: 5. This CDR3 has 14 residues. The CDR3 sequence: CASIDRGRDYGYTF. The DNA for the CDR3 is TGTGCCAGTATCGACAGGGGGCGCGACTATGGCTACACCTTC.

The chain employs TRBV19 and TRBJ1-1, with 7 bases that match TRBD1. This CDR3 has 14 amino acids. Per germline, CDR1 LNHDA and CDR2 SQIVND (reference sequence). V lost 10 bases, J lost 4 bases, and 12 bases stayed unmatched. In DNA, the CDR3 is TGTGCCACCTCGTTCAGGGGGTCGGGCACTGAAGCTTTCTTT. Translating gives CATSFRGSGTEAFF.

CDR3 sequence (DNA): TGTGCCAGTAGTGCGGATGACTCCTACGAGCAGTACTTC. Residues: CASSADDSYEQYF. The chain couples TRBV19 to TRBJ2-7; no clear D gene. The CDR3 consists of 13 residues. Germline-derived CDR1 and CDR2 are LNHDA and SQIVND (reference sequence). Trimming stripped 5 bases from V and 0 bases from J, with 8 bases between.

The chain uses TRBV5-1 and TRBJ1-5, with D tentatively TRBD1 (6 bases). CDR3 length: 15 amino acids. Deletions cut 5 bases from V and 4 bases from J, with 16 bases between. Per the germline V gene, CDR1 is SGHRS and CDR2 is YFSETQ. CDR3 DNA: TGCGCCAGCAGTCTACGGTCAGGGGTGAATCAGCCCCAGCATTTT. Translation gives CASSLRSGVNQPQHF. Full variable domain (missing parts from reference TRBV5-1 and TRBJ1-5): KAGVTQTPRYLIKTRGQQVTLSCSPISGHRSVSWYQQTPGQGLQFLFEYFSETQRNKGNFPGRFSGRQFSNSRSEMNVSTLELGDSALYLCASSLRSGVNQPQHFGDGTRLSIL.

This clone was counted only a few times. The chain joins TRBV7-2 to TRBJ1-2; TRBD1 matches at 8 bases. CDR1 is SGHTA, CDR2 FQGNSA, per germline. Losses at the gene ends were 5 bases for V and 8 bases for J; bases not matched to a gene: 13. This CDR3 is built from 15 residues. The CDR3 coding sequence is TGTGCCAGCAGCCCCCAGGGACCCAGGGGGCACGGCTACACCTTC. Translating it yields CASSPQGPRGHGYTF.

This chain uses TRBV10-3 with TRBJ1-1, with 7 bases aligning to TRBD1. V lost 3 bases and J lost 0; bases outside the gene matches: 4. The CDR3 totals 15 residues. Germline lookup yields CDR1 ENHRY and CDR2 SYGVKD. The CDR3 nucleotides read TGTGCCATCAGTGATGGGACAGAAATGAACACTGAAGCTTTCTTT. This gives the protein CAISDGTEMNTEAFF.

The chain couples TRBV4-2 to TRBJ2-3; tentatively, D is TRBD1 (6 bases). Deletions cut 3 bases from V and 7 bases from J, with 14 bases between. Germline V CDR1 and CDR2: LGHNA, YNFKEQ. This CDR3 region has 14 residues. Here the CDR3 DNA reads TGTGCCAGCAGCCAGGACAGAAGCAGGAATACGCAGTATTTT. It specifies CASSQDRSRNTQYF.

The rearrangement links TRBV18 to TRBJ1-2; TRBD1 might be the D (5 bases). The CDR3 spans 15 residues. Germline V gives CDR1 KGHSH, CDR2 LQKENI. V lost 2 bases to trimming and J lost 0 bases, with 10 bases between them. DNA of the CDR3: TGTGCCAGCTCACCAAGGGGCGATCCTAACTATGGCTACACCTTC. Its translation is CASSPRGDPNYGYTF.

This clone was seen a few times. J is TRBJ2-2 and V is TRBV7-6; 10 bases line up with TRBD2. The CDR3 runs 15 residues. Germline V gives CDR1 SGHVS, CDR2 FNYEAQ. The V segment lost 5 bases and the J segment 4 bases; nucleotides outside the gene matches: 4. The CDR3 region has the DNA TGTGCCAGCAGCGCGACTAGCGGGCTCACCGGGGAGCTGTTTTTT. Protein sequence: CASSATSGLTGELFF.

The chain has TRBV7-9 and TRBJ2-7; possibly TRBD1 for D (5 bases). V was clipped by 3 bases and J by 6 bases, with 12 bases between them. Germline V lookup: CDR1 SEHNR, CDR2 FQNEAQ (reference sequence). The CDR3 consists of 13 residues. The CDR3 coding sequence is TGTGCCAGCAGCTTGCGGCAGGGCCTCGAGCAGTACTTC. Its protein is CASSLRQGLEQYF.

This chain joins TRBV29-1 and TRBJ2-2; 7 nucleotides match TRBD2. The V segment lost 0 bases and the J segment 6 bases; nucleotides outside the gene matches: 7. CDR1 is SQVTM, CDR2 ANQGSEA, per germline. This CDR3 region has 15 residues. CDR3 region: CSVEDSGLLPGELFF. The CDR3 DNA sequence: TGCAGCGTTGAAGATAGCGGGTTACTTCCCGGGGAGCTGTTTTTT.

The chain links TRBV18 to TRBJ2-7; 10 bases fit TRBD1. V lost 0 bases, J lost 6 bases, and 5 bases stayed unmatched. This CDR3 has 15 amino acids. From germline, CDR1 is KGHSH and CDR2 LQKENI. CDR3 bases: TGTGCCAGCTCACCACCGACAGGGGGCAACGGCGAGCAGTACTTC. Its protein product is CASSPPTGGNGEQYF.